The subject of this entry is one T cell receptor (beta chain). In the same sample, other DNA sequences code for this CDR3. With 60 Vbeta and 13 Jbeta primers, the PCR was carried out. Generated by immunoSEQ multiplex PCR, the TCRdb table keeps only in-frame clones and is missing some. The sample carries 130,000 to 150,000 clones, approximately 80% recorded once. The entry originates in a study of cytomegalovirus exposure and HLA in healthy donors. This receptor was identified in a young man in good health and CMV-seropositive. Sequencing was performed on PBMCs.

The chain's CDR3 is CASSVLDRGRNEQYF. The CDR3 DNA reads TGTGCCAGCAGTGTCCTCGACAGGGGACGTAACGAGCAGTACTTC. The genes are TRBV25-1 and TRBJ2-7; 8 bases match TRBD1. The CDR3 has 15 residues. Germline CDR1 and CDR2: MGHDK and SYGVNS. With 4 bases clipped from V and 5 bases from J, the junction kept 10 bases outside the gene matches.